Listed below are T cell receptor beta chains from one sample, sequenced in a study of Ad26.COV2.S vaccination and SARS-CoV-2 variants. Clones were read by immunoSEQ multiplex PCR, and TCRdb kept only the in-frame ones, dropping some. Among approximately 410,000 clones listed, about 90% were seen once. The source was peripheral blood, collected in a trial of Ad26.COV2.S vaccine versus placebo. The receptors stem from a person aged 18-65 years who received the Ad26.COV2.S COVID-19 vaccine or a placebo. CDR3s leave out the opening cysteine and the closing phenylalanine or tryptophan. Clone size, where shown, is once, few, many, or a class for clones that have expanded.

clone size: -
CDR3 length: 12
J gene: TRBJ2-7
V gene: TRBV6-1
CDR3 protein: ASSENRGAYEQY

clone size: -
CDR3 length: 13
J gene: TRBJ1-1
V gene: TRBV27
CDR3 protein: ASSSPIRANTEAF

clone size: -
CDR3 length: 14
J gene: TRBJ1-1
V gene: TRBV7-9
CDR3 protein: ASSLGYGQVDTEAF

clone size: -
CDR3 length: 12
J gene: TRBJ1-3
V gene: TRBV6-5
CDR3 protein: ASSLVSSGNTIY

clone size: -
CDR3 length: 16
J gene: TRBJ2-3
V gene: TRBV27
CDR3 protein: ASSQTAGTSIPTDTQY

clone size: -
CDR3 length: 12
J gene: TRBJ2-5
V gene: TRBV27
CDR3 protein: ASSTAGVQETQY

clone size: few
CDR3 length: 13
J gene: TRBJ2-7
V gene: TRBV5-4
CDR3 protein: ASSLDPVSSYEQY

clone size: once
CDR3 length: 12
J gene: TRBJ2-5
V gene: TRBV5-1
CDR3 protein: ASSLSRAEETQY

clone size: -
CDR3 length: 11
J gene: TRBJ2-1
V gene: TRBV5-1
CDR3 protein: ASSPGKHNEQF

clone size: -
CDR3 length: 11
J gene: TRBJ1-1
V gene: TRBV30
CDR3 protein: AWSAWRNTEAF

clone size: -
CDR3 length: 14
J gene: TRBJ2-5
V gene: TRBV6-1
CDR3 protein: ASSERSFETQETQY

clone size: -
CDR3 length: 13
J gene: TRBJ2-7
V gene: TRBV6-5
CDR3 protein: ASRGTGASSYEQY

clone size: -
CDR3 length: 10
J gene: TRBJ1-2
V gene: TRBV29-1
CDR3 protein: SVEPRGPGYT

clone size: -
CDR3 length: 13
J gene: TRBJ2-7
V gene: TRBV7-2
CDR3 protein: ASSPWTGGASEQY

clone size: -
CDR3 length: 14
J gene: TRBJ1-6
V gene: TRBV6-5
CDR3 protein: ASSYAGQGGNSPLH

clone size: -
CDR3 length: 10
J gene: TRBJ2-5
V gene: TRBV11-2
CDR3 protein: ASSLSGETQY

clone size: -
CDR3 length: 14
J gene: TRBJ2-7
V gene: TRBV5-1
CDR3 protein: ASSSTRLAVTYEQY

clone size: -
CDR3 length: 13
J gene: TRBJ1-5
V gene: TRBV2
CDR3 protein: ASSEDRVSNQPQH

clone size: -
CDR3 length: 13
J gene: TRBJ2-3
V gene: TRBV7-9
CDR3 protein: ASSLRGDSTDTQY

clone size: -
CDR3 length: 13
J gene: TRBJ2-7
V gene: TRBV6-2/TRBV6-3
CDR3 protein: ASSYTRNLAYEQY

clone size: -
CDR3 length: 14
J gene: TRBJ1-1
V gene: TRBV6-2/TRBV6-3
CDR3 protein: ASSYPETGLNTEAF

clone size: -
CDR3 length: 13
J gene: TRBJ2-2
V gene: TRBV4-1
CDR3 protein: ASSPGPGDTGELF

clone size: -
CDR3 length: 11
J gene: TRBJ1-2
V gene: TRBV19
CDR3 protein: ASSIGTVYGYT

clone size: -
CDR3 length: 12
J gene: TRBJ2-7
V gene: TRBV5-6
CDR3 protein: ASSHWTAPNEQY

clone size: -
CDR3 length: 11
J gene: TRBJ1-1
V gene: TRBV12-3/TRBV12-4
CDR3 protein: ASSFGRSTEAF

clone size: -
CDR3 length: 13
J gene: TRBJ2-7
V gene: TRBV4-1
CDR3 protein: ASSQDGRSAGEQY